A single sample gave rise to the 13 T cell receptor beta chains below, sequenced in a study of identical twins. TCRdb processed the 5' RACE reads anew with MiXCR; each CDR3 protein has one entry. The table records approximately 700,000 distinct CDR3 sequences, roughly 20% of them present only once. Another study also made use of these data, one on T cells expressing NK-cell markers.

Material: PBMCs. These receptor sequences come from a woman aged 18 to 35 in good health.

This sequence joins TRBV2 and TRBJ2-1, with D possibly matching TRBD1 (6 bases). This CDR3 contains 11 residues. Germline CDR1 reads SNHLY; CDR2 reads FYNNEI. V lost 6 bases, J lost 6 bases, and 6 bases lay in between. The chain's CDR3 is CASRQGNEQFF. The CDR3 nucleotides read TGTGCCAGCAGACAGGGCAATGAGCAGTTCTTC.

The chain couples TRBV7-9 to TRBJ2-7; 9 bases line up with TRBD2. CDR1 is SEHNR, CDR2 FQNEAQ, per germline (reference sequence). The CDR3 runs to 17 residues. The V segment lost 1 base and the J segment 4 bases; nucleotides outside the gene matches: 11. CDR3 coding DNA: TGTGCCAGCAGCTTAGGCGTAGCGGGGGACCAACTGTACGAGCAGTACTTC. Protein: CASSLGVAGDQLYEQYF.

A few counts support this clonotype. The V and J genes are TRBV29-1 and TRBJ2-5; perhaps TRBD1 as D (6 bases). The CDR3 spans 14 residues. V gave up 3 bases and J gave up 2 bases, with 13 bases separating them. CDR1 and CDR2 (germline): SQVTM, ANQGSEA. Written as DNA, the CDR3 is TGCAGCGTTGAGGCTAGGGGGTCACAAGAGACCCAGTACTTC. As protein: CSVEARGSQETQYF.

The genes are TRBV18 and TRBJ1-2, with D possibly TRBD1 on 5 matching bases. The V end was cut by 1 base, the J end by 2 bases, with 8 bases between. The CDR3 extends over 14 amino acids. Germline V gene sequence: CDR1 KGHSH, CDR2 LQKENI. The CDR3 DNA sequence: TGTGCCAGCTCACCACAACAGGACAACTATGGCTACACCTTC. This translates into CASSPQQDNYGYTF.

A few counts support this clonotype. The chain has TRBV2 and TRBJ2-1; D not resolved. V was trimmed by 5 bases and J by 5 bases, leaving 10 bases between them. The CDR3 extends over 13 amino acids. Germline lookup yields CDR1 SNHLY and CDR2 FYNNEI. In DNA form, the CDR3 reads TGTGCCAGCAGTCAATATATCCACAATGAGCAGTTCTTC. It yields the protein CASSQYIHNEQFF. Full variable domain (outside the CDR3, taken from reference TRBV2 and TRBJ2-1): EPEVTQTPSHQVTQMGQEVILRCVPISNHLYFYWYRQILGQKVEFLVSFYNNEISEKSEIFDDQFSVERPDGSNFTLKIRSTKLEDSAMYFCASSQYIHNEQFFGPGTRLTVL.

There are a few counts of this clonotype. The genes are TRBV6-1 and TRBJ2-1, with D perhaps matching TRBD2 (6 bases). CDR1 and CDR2 (germline): MNHNS, SASEGT. V was pared by 0 bases and J by 2 bases, with 14 bases between. The CDR3 sequence is 17 residues long. This chain's CDR3 is CASSEARGRVPYNEQFF. The CDR3 nucleotides read TGTGCCAGCAGTGAAGCGCGGGGACGAGTTCCCTACAATGAGCAGTTCTTC.

J is TRBJ1-6 and V is TRBV4-2; D is possibly TRBD1 (5 bases). Germline CDR1 LGHNA, CDR2 YNFKEQ. V was clipped by 0 bases and J by 9 bases, with 12 bases between them. The CDR3 spans 15 residues. The CDR3 DNA is TGTGCCAGCAGCCAAGAGGGGCGGGGGAGTTCACCCCTCCACTTT. Encoded protein: CASSQEGRGSSPLHF.

This clonotype has only a few counts. This chain joins TRBV20-1 and TRBJ2-1; TRBD2 matches 10 bases. The CDR3 is 15 residues long. Losses at the gene ends were 2 bases for V and 8 bases for J; bases not matched to a gene: 9. Per germline, CDR1 DFQATT and CDR2 SNEGSKA (reference sequence). CDR3 sequence: CSARPPGAGGDEQFF. CDR3 DNA: TGCAGTGCTAGACCCCCTGGAGCGGGAGGGGATGAGCAGTTCTTC.

V gene TRBV5-5 combines with J gene TRBJ2-7, with 8 bases fitting TRBD1. V was clipped by 4 bases and J by 2 bases; unmatched bases: 8. Germline CDR1 is SGHKS and CDR2 is YYEKEE (reference sequence). This CDR3 contains 15 residues. The CDR3 region has the DNA TGTGCCAGCAGCCCGGGACAGGAATCAGCCTACGAGCAGTACTTC. Encoded protein: CASSPGQESAYEQYF.

This clonotype came up a few times. This rearrangement joins TRBV7-9 to TRBJ1-5; D remains unclear. CDR3 length equals 16 residues. The germline CDR1 and CDR2 sequences are SEHNR and FQNEAQ (reference sequence). Trimming took 1 base from V and 2 from J, leaving 12 bases between them. CDR3 in DNA: TGTGCCAGCAGCTTAGGGGTTATTGCGGGCAATCAGCCCCAGCATTTT. Amino acids: CASSLGVIAGNQPQHF.

V gene TRBV9 combines with J gene TRBJ1-1; D unresolved. The CDR3 covers 13 residues. Trimming stripped 2 bases from V and 3 bases from J, with 8 bases between. Germline V gives CDR1 SGDLS, CDR2 YYNGEE. CDR3 loop: CASSVGRDTEAFF. The CDR3 DNA sequence: TGTGCCAGCAGCGTCGGGCGAGACACTGAAGCTTTCTTT.

The table lists this clonotype with a few counts. The chain combines TRBV29-1 with TRBJ2-1; 11 positions agree with TRBD2. Germline CDR1 and CDR2: SQVTM and ANQGSEA. This CDR3 region has 15 residues. CDR3 DNA sequence: TGCAGTGGTAGCGGGGGGGCCAATTTGAACAATGAGCAGTTCTTC. As protein: CSGSGGANLNNEQFF.

The chain joins TRBV12-3 or TRBV12-4 to TRBJ2-1, with D possibly being TRBD2 (5 bases). Trimming removed 6 bases from V and 0 bases from J, with 15 bases in between. This CDR3 region has 16 residues. The CDR3 DNA reads as TGTGCCAGCAGCTTACTCCGGGGTAGCTCCTACAATGAGCAGTTCTTC. As protein: CASSLLRGSSYNEQFF.